This T cell receptor beta chain came from a study of beta chain features in type 1 diabetes. Study-level background: There was similarity between patients and healthy donors in age, gender and cell yields.

Reverse transcription of all isolated RNA meant that expressed TCRB transcripts were sequenced. Some clones are missing from TCRdb's copy, which holds only in-frame ones; the method was immunoSEQ multiplex PCR. This table has over 40,000 clones, roughly 70% appearing once. As concerns this clone: The antigen is not known.

Study conclusions and caveats: Researchers report that Type 1 diabetes patients had moderately but significantly shorter TCRB CDR3s across all four CD4+ subsets. Patients showed naive, central memory and Treg TCRB repertoires that appeared more similar than those of healthy donors. Reduced insertions and increased deletions marked VDJ junctions in type 1 diabetes patients.

The CDR3 length is 13 residues. V was pared by 3 bases and J by 2 bases, with 7 bases between. Germline CDR1 SGHAT, CDR2 FQNNGV. The source of this sequence is a man between 25 and 39 years old with type 1 diabetes. Some clones in this sample may be carry-over from other donors' samples. The chain recombines TRBV11-2 with TRBJ1-1; D is uncertain. Sequenced sample: Tregs from blood. CDR3 sequence reads: CASSFELNTEAFF. As DNA, the CDR3 is TGTGCCAGCAGCTTCGAACTTAACACTGAAGCTTTCTTT.